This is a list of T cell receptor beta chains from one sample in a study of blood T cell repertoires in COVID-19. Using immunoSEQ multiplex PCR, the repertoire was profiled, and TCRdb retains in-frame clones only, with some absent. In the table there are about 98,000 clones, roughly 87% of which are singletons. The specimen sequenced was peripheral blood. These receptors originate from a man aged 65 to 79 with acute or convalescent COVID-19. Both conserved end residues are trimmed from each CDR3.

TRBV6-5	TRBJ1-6	ASSSAGPQNSPLH
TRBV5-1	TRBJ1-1	ASSLGQGAFLNTEAF
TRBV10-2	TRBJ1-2	ASTTGPNYGYT
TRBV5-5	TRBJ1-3	ASSFIGNTIY
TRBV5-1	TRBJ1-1	ASSATMTDLNTEAF
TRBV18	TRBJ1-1	ASSPDRGKKNTEAF
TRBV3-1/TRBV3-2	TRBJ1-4	ASSQVMAGEKLF
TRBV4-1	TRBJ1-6	ASSQEPRRALH
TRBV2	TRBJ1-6	ASGRDRGPNSPLH
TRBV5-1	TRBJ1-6	ASRKAGDSPLH
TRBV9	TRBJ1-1	ASSGRDRGITF
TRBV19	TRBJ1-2	ASSIIWQGTHPSYT
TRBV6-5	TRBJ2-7	VSRAGIPYEQY
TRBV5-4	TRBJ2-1	ASSLEPNNEQF
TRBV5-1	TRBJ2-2	ASSLLGQGGTGELF
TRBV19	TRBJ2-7	ASIRDRVMGEQY
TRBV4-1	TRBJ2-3	ASSQDTDSANTDTQY
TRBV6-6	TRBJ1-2	ASSYVQGLNYGYT
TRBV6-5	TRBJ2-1	ASKKVGAPEQF
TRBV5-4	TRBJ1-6	ASSHDRVGNSPLH
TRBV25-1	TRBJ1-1	ASRTPTNTEAF
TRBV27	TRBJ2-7	ASSLTGAYEQY
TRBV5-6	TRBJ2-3	ASSSLAGAHTQY
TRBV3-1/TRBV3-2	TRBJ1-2	ASSNRQGPGYT
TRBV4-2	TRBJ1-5	ASAPEGDSDQPQH
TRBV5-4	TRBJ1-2	ASSGELLTDYGYT
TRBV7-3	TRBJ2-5	ASSSTGGMETQY
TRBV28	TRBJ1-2	ASGTGSNYGYT
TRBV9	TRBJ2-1	ASSVAGALYNEQF
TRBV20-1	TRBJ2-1	SASANSYNEQF
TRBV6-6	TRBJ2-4	ASSYGREDVKNIQY
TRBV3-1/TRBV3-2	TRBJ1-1	ASSQLDRGGPEAF
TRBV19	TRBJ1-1	ASRTDSNTEAF
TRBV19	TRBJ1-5	ASSKSVPAASNQPQH
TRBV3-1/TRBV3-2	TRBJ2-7	ASSHFPDLEEQY
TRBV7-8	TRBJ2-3	ASSPSGGAPDTQY
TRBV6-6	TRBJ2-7	ASSGGDSSYEQY
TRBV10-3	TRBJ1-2	AISEFTANYGYT
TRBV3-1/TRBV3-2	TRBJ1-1	ASSRATGGGNTEAF
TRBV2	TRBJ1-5	ATTPSPQGQPQH
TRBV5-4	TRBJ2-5	ASSLSGGAETQY
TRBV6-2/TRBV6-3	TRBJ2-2	ASSGGAVNTGELF
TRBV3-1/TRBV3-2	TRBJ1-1	ASSPGQGAF
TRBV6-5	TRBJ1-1	ASSSSGGTSGTEAF
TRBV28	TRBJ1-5	ASSFSGLQPQH
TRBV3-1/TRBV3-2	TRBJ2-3	ASSQVRGFTDTQY
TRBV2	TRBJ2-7	ASNIGQGPPGDEQY
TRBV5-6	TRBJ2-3	ASSLELVRGTDTQY
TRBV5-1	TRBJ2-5	ASSLIAGVETQY
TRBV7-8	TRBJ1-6	ASSLDTGFYNSPLH
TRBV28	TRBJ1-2	ASSITGAPNYGYT
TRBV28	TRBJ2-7	ASSLAGNYEQY
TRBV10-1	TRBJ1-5	ASSYDGDQPQH
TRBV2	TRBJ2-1	ASTQTSGGYNEQF
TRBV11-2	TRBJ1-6	ASSLDRVNSPLH
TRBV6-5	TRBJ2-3	ASRSPGGGTDTQY
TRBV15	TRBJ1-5	ATSRDPGVQPQH
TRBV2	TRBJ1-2	ASVRGTDYGYT
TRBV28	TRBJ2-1	ASSPGTSGGVLNEQF